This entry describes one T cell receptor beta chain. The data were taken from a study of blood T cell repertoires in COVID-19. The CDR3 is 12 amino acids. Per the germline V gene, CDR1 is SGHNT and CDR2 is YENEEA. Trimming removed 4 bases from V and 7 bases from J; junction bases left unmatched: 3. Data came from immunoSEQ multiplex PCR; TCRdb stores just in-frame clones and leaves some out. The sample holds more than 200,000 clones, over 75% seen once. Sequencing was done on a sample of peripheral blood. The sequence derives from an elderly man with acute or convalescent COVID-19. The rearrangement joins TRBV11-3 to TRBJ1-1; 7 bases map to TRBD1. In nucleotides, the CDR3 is TGTGCCAGCAGCTGGTGGGACAGTGAAGCTTTCTTT. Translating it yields CASSWWDSEAFF.